The clone carrying this T cell receptor (beta chain) qualifies as medium-sized. As yet, its antigen is unknown. These data originate in a study of identical twins. Study-wide findings and caveats: Invariant MAIT and iNKT cells may have partly biased zero-insertion analyses.

MiXCR was run by TCRdb on the 5' RACE reads, yielding one entry per CDR3 protein. The sample records about 240,000 distinct CDR3 sequences, roughly 12% being singletons. The V and J ends lost 2 bases and 3 bases respectively, with 8 bases between them. The germline V gene encodes CDR1 LGHDT and CDR2 YNNKEL (reference sequence). The CDR3 is 13 amino acids. These same data were also listed under a study on yellow fever vaccine responses in identical twins.

Sequenced: memory (CD45RO+) T cells sorted from blood. The TCR originated in a woman between 18 and 30 years old in good health. The chain joins TRBV3-1 to TRBJ2-7, with no clear D. CDR3: CASSQRAYYEQYF. CDR3 DNA: TGTGCCAGCAGCCAAAGGGCCTACTACGAGCAGTACTTC.